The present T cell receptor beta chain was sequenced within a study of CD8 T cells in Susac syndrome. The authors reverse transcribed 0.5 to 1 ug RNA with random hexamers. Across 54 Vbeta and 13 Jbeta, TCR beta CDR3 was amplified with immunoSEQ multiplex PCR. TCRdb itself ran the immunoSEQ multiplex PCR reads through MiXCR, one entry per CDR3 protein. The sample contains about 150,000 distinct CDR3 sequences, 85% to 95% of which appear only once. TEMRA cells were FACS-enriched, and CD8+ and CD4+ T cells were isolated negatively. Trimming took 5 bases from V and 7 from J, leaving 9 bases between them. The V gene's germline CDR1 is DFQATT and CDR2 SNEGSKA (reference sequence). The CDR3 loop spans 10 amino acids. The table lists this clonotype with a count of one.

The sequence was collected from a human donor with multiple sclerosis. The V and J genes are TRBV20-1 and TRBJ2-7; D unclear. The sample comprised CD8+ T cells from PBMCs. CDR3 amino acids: CSAYTGEQYF. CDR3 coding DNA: TGCAGTGCTTACACTGGGGAGCAGTACTTC.